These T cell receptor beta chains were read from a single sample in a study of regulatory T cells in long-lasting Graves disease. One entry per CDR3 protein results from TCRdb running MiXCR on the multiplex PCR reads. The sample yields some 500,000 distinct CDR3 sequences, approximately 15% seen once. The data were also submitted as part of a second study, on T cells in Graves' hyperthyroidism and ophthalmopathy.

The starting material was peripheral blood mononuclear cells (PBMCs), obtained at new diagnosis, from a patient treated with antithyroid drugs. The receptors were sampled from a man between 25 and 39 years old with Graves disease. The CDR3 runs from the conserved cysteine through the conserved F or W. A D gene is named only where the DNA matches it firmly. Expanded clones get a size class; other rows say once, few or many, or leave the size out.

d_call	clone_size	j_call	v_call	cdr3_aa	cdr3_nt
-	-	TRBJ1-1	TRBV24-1	CATSALIGGDEDEAFF	TGCGCCACCAGTGCCTTGATAGGCGGGGACGAGGATGAAGCTTTCTTT
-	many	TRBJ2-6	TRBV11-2	CASARVTGANVLTF	TGTGCCAGTGCCCGGGTAACTGGGGCCAACGTCCTGACTTTC
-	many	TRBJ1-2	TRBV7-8	CASSLARGFYGYTF	TGTGCCAGCAGCTTAGCCAGGGGCTTCTATGGCTACACCTTC
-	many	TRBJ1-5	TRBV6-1	CASGWAINSNQPQHF	TGTGCCAGCGGATGGGCTATTAATAGCAATCAGCCCCAGCATTTT
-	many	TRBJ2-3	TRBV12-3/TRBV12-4	CASSPTSNTDTQYF	TGTGCCAGCAGTCCCACTAGCAACACAGATACGCAGTATTTT
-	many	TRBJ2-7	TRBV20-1	CSAREPGSTGYEQYF	TGCAGTGCTAGAGAACCCGGGTCAACAGGCTACGAGCAGTACTTC
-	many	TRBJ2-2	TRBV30	CAWNPGANTGELFF	TGTGCCTGGAATCCGGGGGCGAACACCGGGGAGCTGTTTTTT
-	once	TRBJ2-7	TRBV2	CASSEKGGRSSYEQYF	TGTGCCAGCAGCGAGAAGGGGGGGAGGAGCTCCTACGAGCAGTACTTC
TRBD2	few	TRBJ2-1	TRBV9	CASSGGLDYNEQFF	TGTGCCAGCAGCGGAGGACTAGACTACAATGAGCAGTTCTTC
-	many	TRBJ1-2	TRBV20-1	CSARGTVNYGYTF	TGCAGTGCTAGGGGGACGGTTAACTATGGCTACACCTTC
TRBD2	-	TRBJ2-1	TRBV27	CASSRSSGNYNEQFF	TGTGCCAGCAGCCGGTCTAGCGGGAACTACAATGAGCAGTTCTTC
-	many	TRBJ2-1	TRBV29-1	CSVGRVYNEQFF	TGCAGCGTTGGGCGGGTCTACAATGAGCAGTTCTTC
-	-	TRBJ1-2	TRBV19	CASSRPGPGYTF	TGTGCCAGTAGCCGCCCGGGCCCTGGCTACACCTTC
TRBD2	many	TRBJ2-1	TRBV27	CASSLPTSVNEQFF	TGTGCCAGCAGTTTACCGACTAGCGTTAATGAGCAGTTCTTC
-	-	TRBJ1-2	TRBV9	CASSGEGKNAYYGYTF	TGTGCCAGCAGCGGAGAGGGAAAGAACGCCTACTATGGCTACACCTTC
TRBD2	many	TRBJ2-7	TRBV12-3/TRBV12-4	CASSLERASGRATEQYF	TGTGCCAGCAGTTTAGAACGGGCTAGCGGGAGGGCCACCGAGCAGTACTTC